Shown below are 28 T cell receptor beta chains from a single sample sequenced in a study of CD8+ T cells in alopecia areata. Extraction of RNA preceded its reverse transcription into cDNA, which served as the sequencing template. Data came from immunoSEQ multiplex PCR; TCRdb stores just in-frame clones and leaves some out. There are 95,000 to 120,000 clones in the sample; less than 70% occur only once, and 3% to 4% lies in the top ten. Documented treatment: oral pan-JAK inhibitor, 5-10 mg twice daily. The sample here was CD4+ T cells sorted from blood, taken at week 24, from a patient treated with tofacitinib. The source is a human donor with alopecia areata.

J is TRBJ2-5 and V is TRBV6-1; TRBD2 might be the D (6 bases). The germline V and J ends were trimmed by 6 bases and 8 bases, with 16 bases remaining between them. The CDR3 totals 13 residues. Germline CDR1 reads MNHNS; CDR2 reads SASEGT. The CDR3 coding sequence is TGTGCCAGCAGCTACGATGGGGGAGGAACCCAGTACTTC. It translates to CASSYDGGGTQYF.

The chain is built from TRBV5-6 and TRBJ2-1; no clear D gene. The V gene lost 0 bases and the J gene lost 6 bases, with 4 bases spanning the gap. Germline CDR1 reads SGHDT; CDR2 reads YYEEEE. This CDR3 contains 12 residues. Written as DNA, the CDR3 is TGTGCCAGCAGCTTGGCCGGCAATGAGCAGTTCTTC. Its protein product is CASSLAGNEQFF.

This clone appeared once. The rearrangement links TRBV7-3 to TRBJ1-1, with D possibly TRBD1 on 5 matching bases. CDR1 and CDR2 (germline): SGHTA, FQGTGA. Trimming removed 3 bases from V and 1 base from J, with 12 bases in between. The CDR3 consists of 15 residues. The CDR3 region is CASSLSGHPNTEAFF. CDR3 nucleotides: TGTGCCAGCAGCTTGAGTGGACATCCGAACACTGAAGCTTTCTTT. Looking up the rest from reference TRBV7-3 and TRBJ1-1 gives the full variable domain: GAGVSQTPSNKVTEKGKYVELRCDPISGHTALYWYRQSLGQGPEFLIYFQGTGAADDSGLPNDRFFAVRPEGSVSTLKIQRTERGDSAVYLCASSLSGHPNTEAFFGQGTRLTVV.

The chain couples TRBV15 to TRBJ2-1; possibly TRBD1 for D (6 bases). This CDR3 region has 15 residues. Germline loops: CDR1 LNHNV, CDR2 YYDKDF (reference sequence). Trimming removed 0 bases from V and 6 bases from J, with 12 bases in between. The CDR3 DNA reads TGTGCCACCAGCAGAGAACGAGGGGGATCCAATGAGCAGTTCTTC. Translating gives CATSRERGGSNEQFF. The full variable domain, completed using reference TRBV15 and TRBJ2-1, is DAMVIQNPRYQVTQFGKPVTLSCSQTLNHNVMYWYQQKSSQAPKLLFHYYDKDFNNEADTPDNFQSRRPNTSFCFLDIRSPGLGDTAMYLCATSRERGGSNEQFFGPGTRLTVL.

In nucleotides, the CDR3 is TGTGCCAGCAGCTTAGAGGCTTATACGCAGTATTTT. This codes for CASSLEAYTQYF. The J gene is TRBJ2-3, the V gene TRBV11-1; no firm D call. The V gene lost 1 base and the J gene lost 7 bases, with 6 bases spanning the gap. This CDR3 is 12 amino acids long. Germline V lookup: CDR1 SGHAT, CDR2 FQDESV (reference sequence). Drawing the rest from reference TRBV11-1 and TRBJ2-3, the complete variable domain is EAEVAQSPRYKITEKSQAVAFWCDPISGHATLYWYRQILGQGPELLVQFQDESVVDDSQLPKDRFSAERLKGVDSTLKIQPAELGDSAMYLCASSLEAYTQYFGPGTRLTVL.

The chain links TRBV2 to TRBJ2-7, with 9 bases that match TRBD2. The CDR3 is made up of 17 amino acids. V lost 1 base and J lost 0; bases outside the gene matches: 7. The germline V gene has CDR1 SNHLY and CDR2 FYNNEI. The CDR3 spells CASSEEGGLAYSYEQYF. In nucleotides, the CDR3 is TGTGCCAGCAGTGAAGAGGGTGGACTAGCGTACTCCTACGAGCAGTACTTC.

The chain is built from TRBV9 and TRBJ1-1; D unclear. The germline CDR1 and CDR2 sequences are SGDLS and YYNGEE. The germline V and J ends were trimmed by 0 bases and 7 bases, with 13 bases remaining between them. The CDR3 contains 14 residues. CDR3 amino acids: CASSVGDTFIEAFF. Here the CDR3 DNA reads TGTGCCAGCAGCGTAGGAGACACCTTTATTGAAGCTTTCTTT.

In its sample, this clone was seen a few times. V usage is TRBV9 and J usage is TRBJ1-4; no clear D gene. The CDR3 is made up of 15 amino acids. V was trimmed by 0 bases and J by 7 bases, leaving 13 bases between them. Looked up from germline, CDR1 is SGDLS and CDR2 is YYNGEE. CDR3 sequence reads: CASSVESGWGEKLFF. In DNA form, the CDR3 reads TGTGCCAGCAGCGTAGAATCTGGGTGGGGTGAAAAACTGTTTTTT.

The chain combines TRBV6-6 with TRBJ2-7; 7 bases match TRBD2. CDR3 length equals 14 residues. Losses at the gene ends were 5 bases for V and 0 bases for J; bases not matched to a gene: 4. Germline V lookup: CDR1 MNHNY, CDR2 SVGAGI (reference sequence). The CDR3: CASSPAGSSYEQYF. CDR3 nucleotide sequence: TGTGCCAGCAGTCCAGCGGGGAGCTCCTACGAGCAGTACTTC.

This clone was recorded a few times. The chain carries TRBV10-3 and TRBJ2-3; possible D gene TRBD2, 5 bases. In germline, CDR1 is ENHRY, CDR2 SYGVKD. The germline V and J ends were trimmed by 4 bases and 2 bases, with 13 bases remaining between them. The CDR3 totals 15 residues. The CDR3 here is CAISAGRGYTDTQYF. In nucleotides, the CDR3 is TGTGCCATCAGTGCGGGTCGGGGATACACAGATACGCAGTATTTT.

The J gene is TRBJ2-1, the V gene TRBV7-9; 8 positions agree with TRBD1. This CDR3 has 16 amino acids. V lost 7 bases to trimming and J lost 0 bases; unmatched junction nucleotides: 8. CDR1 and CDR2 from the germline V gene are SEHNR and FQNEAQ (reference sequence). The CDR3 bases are TGTGCCAGCATCCTCTGGGACAGGTCCTCCTACAATGAGCAGTTCTTC. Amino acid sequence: CASILWDRSSYNEQFF.

Here the CDR3 DNA reads TGTGCCTGGAGGGCGGGACAACTTAGCTATGGCTACACCTTC. Amino acids: CAWRAGQLSYGYTF. The chain couples TRBV30 to TRBJ1-2; D is perhaps TRBD1 (6 bases). Looked up from germline, CDR1 is GTSNPN and CDR2 is SVGIG (reference sequence). V dropped 3 bases and J dropped 4 bases, with 15 bases sitting between them. The length of the CDR3 is 14 residues.

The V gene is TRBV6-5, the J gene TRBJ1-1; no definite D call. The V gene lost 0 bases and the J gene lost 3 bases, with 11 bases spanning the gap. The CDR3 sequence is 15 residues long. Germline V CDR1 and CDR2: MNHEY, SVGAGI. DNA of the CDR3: TGTGCCAGCAGTTACTCGAAAGGGATCTACACTGAAGCTTTCTTT. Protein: CASSYSKGIYTEAFF.

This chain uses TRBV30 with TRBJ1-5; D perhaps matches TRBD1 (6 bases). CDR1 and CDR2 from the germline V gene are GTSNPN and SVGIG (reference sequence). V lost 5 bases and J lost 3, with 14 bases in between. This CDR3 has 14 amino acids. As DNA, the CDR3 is TGTGCCTGGGGGCGGAAGGGGGACAATCAGCCCCAGCATTTT. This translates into CAWGRKGDNQPQHF.

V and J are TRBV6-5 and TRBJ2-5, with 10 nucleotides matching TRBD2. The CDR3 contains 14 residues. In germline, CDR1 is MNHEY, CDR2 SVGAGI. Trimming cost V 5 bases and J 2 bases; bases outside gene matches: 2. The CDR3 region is CASSQAGGQETQYF. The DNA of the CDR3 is TGTGCCAGCAGTCAAGCGGGAGGGCAAGAGACCCAGTACTTC.

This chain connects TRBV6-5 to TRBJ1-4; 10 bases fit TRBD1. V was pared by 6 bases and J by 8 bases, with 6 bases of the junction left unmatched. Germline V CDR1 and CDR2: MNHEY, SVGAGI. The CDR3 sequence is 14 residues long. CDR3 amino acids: CASRLRQGAEKLFF. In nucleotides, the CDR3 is TGTGCCAGCAGACTCAGACAGGGGGCGGAAAAACTGTTTTTT.

The CDR3: CAWSVNILYGYTF. The CDR3 bases are TGTGCCTGGAGTGTAAATATTTTGTATGGCTACACCTTC. The V gene is TRBV30, the J gene TRBJ1-2; D ambiguous. This CDR3 is 13 amino acids long. CDR1 and CDR2 (germline): GTSNPN, SVGIG (reference sequence). The V and J ends lost 0 bases and 5 bases respectively, with 10 bases between them.

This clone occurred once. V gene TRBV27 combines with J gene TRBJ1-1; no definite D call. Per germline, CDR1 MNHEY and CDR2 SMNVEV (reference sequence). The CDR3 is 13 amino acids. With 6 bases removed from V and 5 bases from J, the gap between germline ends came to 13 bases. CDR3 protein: CASRSTFYTEAFF. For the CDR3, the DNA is TGTGCCAGCAGATCAACCTTTTATACTGAAGCTTTCTTT.

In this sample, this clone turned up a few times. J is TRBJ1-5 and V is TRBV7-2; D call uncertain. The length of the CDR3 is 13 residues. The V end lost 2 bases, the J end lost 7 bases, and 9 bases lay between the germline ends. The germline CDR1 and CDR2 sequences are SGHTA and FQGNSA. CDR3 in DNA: TGTGCCAGCAGCTTAAACCCAGACCAGCCCCAGCATTTT. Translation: CASSLNPDQPQHF.

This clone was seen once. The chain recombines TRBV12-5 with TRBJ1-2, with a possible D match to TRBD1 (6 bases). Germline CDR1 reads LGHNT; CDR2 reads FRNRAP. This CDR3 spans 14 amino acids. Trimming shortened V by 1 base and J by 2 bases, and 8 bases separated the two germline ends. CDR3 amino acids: CASGLGQGNYGYTF. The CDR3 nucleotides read TGTGCTAGTGGTTTGGGCCAGGGGAACTATGGCTACACCTTC.

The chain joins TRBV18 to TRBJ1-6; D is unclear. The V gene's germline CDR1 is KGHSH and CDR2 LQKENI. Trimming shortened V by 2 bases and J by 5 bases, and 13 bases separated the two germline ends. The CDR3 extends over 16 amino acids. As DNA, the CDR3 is TGTGCCAGCTCACCAAACACCCCCCGGCATAATTCACCCCTCCACTTT. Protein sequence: CASSPNTPRHNSPLHF.

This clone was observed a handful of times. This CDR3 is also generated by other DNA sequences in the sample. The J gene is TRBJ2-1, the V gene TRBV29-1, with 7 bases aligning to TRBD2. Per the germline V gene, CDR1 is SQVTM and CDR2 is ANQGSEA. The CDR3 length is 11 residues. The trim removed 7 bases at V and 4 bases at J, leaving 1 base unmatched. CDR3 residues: CSAGRYNEQFF. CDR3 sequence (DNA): TGCAGCGCCGGGAGGTACAATGAGCAGTTCTTC.

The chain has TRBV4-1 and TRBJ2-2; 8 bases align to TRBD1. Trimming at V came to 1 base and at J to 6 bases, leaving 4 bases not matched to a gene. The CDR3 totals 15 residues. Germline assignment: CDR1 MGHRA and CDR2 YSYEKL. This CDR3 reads CASSQALQGAGELFF. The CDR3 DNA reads TGCGCCAGCAGCCAAGCCTTACAGGGGGCCGGGGAGCTGTTTTTT.

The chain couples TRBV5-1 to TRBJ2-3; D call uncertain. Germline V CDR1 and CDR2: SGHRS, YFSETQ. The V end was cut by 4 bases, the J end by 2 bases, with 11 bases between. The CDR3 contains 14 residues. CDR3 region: CASSTPLPTDTQYF. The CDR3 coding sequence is TGCGCCAGCAGCACCCCACTTCCCACAGATACGCAGTATTTT.

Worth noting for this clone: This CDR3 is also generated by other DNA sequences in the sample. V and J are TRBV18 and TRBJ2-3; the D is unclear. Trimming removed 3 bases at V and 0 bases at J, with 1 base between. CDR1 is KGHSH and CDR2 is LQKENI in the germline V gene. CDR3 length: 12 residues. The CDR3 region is CASSPSTDTQYF. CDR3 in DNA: TGTGCCAGCTCACCCAGCACAGATACGCAGTATTTT.

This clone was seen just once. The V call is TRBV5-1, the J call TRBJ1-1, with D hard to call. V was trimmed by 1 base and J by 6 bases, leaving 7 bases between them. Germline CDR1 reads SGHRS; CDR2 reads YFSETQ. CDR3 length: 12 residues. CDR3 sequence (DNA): TGCGCCAGCAGCTTGAGGGATTCTGAAGCTTTCTTT. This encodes CASSLRDSEAFF.

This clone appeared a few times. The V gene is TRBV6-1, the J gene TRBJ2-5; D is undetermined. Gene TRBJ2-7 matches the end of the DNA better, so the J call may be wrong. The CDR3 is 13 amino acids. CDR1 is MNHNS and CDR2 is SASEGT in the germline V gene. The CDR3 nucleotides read TGTGCCAGCAGTGAAGCGAACACCTACGAGCAGTACTTC. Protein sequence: CASSEANTYEQYF.

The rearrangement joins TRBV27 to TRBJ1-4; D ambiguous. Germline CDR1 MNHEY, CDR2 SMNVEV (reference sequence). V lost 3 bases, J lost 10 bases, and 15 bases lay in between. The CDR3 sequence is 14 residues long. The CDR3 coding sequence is TGTGCCAGCAGTTTGAGCCTTGGTGTGGGAAAACTGTTTTTT. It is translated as CASSLSLGVGKLFF. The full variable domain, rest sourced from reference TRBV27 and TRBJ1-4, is EAQVTQNPRYLITVTGKKLTVTCSQNMNHEYMSWYRQDPGLGLRQIYYSMNVEVTDKGDVPEGYKVSRKEKRNFPLILESPSPNQTSLYFCASSLSLGVGKLFFGSGTQLSVL.